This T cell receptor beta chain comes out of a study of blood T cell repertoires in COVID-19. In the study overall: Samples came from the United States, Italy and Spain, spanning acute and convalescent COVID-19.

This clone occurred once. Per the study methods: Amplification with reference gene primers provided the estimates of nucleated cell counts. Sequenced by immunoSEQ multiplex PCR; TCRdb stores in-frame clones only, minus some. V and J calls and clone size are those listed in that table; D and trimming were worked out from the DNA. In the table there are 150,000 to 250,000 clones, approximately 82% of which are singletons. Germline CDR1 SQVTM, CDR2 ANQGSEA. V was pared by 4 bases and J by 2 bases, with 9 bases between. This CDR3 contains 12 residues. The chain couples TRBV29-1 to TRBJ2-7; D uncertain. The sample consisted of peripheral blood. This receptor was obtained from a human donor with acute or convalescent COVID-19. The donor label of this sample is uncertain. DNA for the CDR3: TGCAGCGTTGGTATCTACGCCTACGAGCAGTACTTC. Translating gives CSVGIYAYEQYF.